Each of the 4 T cell receptor beta chains below was sequenced from the same sample in a study of early T cells in non-severe SARS-CoV-2 infection. MiXCR, run by TCRdb on the 5' RACE reads, gives a single entry per CDR3 protein. The data contain over 25,000 distinct CDR3 sequences, approximately 6% of them singletons. Sequencing was carried out using whole blood. These receptors originate from an adult who was a healthcare worker with PCR-confirmed SARS-CoV-2 infection or an uninfected control (not recorded which).

The table lists this clonotype with many counts. The chain employs TRBV16 and TRBJ1-5; no clear D. Trimming left V 5 bases short and J 3 bases short, with 11 bases between. The CDR3 loop spans 14 amino acids. Germline V lookup: CDR1 KGHSY, CDR2 FQNENV. The CDR3 DNA reads TGTGCCAGCAGCGGAGGACGGATCAATCAGCCCCAGCATTTT. The encoded protein is CASSGGRINQPQHF.

There are many counts of this clonotype. The gene calls are TRBV20-1 and TRBJ2-2; D possibly corresponds to TRBD2 (6 bases). Germline assignment: CDR1 DFQATT and CDR2 SNEGSKA (reference sequence). The CDR3 is made up of 15 amino acids. V lost 3 bases, J lost 4 bases, and 15 bases lay in between. Here the CDR3 DNA reads TGCAGTGCTAGTCCTCGGGGGAGCGGCACCGGGGAGCTGTTTTTT. It translates to CSASPRGSGTGELFF.

This clonotype was seen more than once but under ten times. At one boundary the junction diverges from the germline segment, which might be a read error. V gene TRBV7-8 combines with J gene TRBJ2-2; 7 bases line up with TRBD1. Germline V gene data show CDR1 as SGHVS and CDR2 as FQNEAQ. This CDR3 region has 14 residues. The CDR3 DNA reads as TGTGCCAGCAGCCAGGACAGGAACACCGGGGAGCGGTTTTTT. Translating it yields CASSQDRNTGERFF.

Here the CDR3 DNA reads TGTGCCAGCAGACCCGGGGAGGACTACGAGCAGTACTTC. Residues: CASRPGEDYEQYF. The chain has TRBV7-8 and TRBJ2-7; D perhaps matches TRBD2 (6 bases). Germline assignment: CDR1 SGHVS and CDR2 FQNEAQ. V lost 6 bases and J 3 bases, leaving 12 bases between the germline ends. The CDR3 loop spans 13 amino acids.